This T cell receptor (beta chain) derives from a study of blood T cells in healthy people across ages. Study outcomes and limitations: Unsorted PBMCs ruled out conclusive naive versus antigen-experienced comparison. Diversity estimates drawn from one million T cells were deemed underestimates.

About this clonotype: Its antigen remains unidentified.

V was cut by 5 bases and J by 8 bases, with 18 bases left in between. This CDR3 is 15 amino acids long. Germline V gene data show CDR1 as SGHTA and CDR2 as FQGNSA. Combining a sample-barcoded 5' primer with a J-beta primer mix, a second PCR ran for roughly 7 to 12 cycles. Each single sample gave us at least 3 million CDR3-containing paired-end reads. From the 5' RACE reads, TCRdb called clonotypes with MiXCR, one entry per CDR3 protein. Of 1.5 million to 2 million distinct CDR3 sequences detected, around half appear once; the ten largest clones hold approximately 2.1%. The material sequenced was blood. The genes are TRBV7-2 and TRBJ2-2; D gene ambiguous. The receptor was derived from a middle-aged woman in good health. CDR3 sequence: CASSPWAGHIGELFF. The CDR3 DNA follows: TGTGCCAGCAGCCCCTGGGCAGGCCACATTGGGGAGCTGTTTTTT.